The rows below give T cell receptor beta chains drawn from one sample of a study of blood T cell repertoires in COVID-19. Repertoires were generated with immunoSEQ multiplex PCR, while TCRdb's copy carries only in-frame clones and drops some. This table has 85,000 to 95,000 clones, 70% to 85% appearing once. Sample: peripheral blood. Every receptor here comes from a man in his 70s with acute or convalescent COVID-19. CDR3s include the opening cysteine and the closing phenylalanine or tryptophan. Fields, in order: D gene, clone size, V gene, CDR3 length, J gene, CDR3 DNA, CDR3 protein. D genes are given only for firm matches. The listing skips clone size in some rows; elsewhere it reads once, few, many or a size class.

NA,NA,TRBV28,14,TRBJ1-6,TGTGCCAGCAGTTTTCCCGGGGGGAATTCACCCCTCCACTTT,CASSFPGGNSPLHF
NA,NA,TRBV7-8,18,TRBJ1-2,TGTGCCAGCAGCTTAAATGAGGCAGGGAAAGAATCTAACTATGGCTACACCTTC,CASSLNEAGKESNYGYTF
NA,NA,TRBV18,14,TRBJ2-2,TGTGCCAGCTCACCACCTTCCGTGACCGGGGAGCTGTTTTTT,CASSPPSVTGELFF
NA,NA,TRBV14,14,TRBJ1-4,TGTGCCAGCAGCCATCGGGGGGCGATGGAAAAACTGTTTTTT,CASSHRGAMEKLFF
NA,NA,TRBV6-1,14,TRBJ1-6,TGTGCCAGCAGTGATTTACAGCCGAATTCACCCCTCCACTTT,CASSDLQPNSPLHF
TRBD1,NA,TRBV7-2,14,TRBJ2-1,TGTGCCAGCAGCGCCGGGACAGCATACAATGAGCAGTTCTTC,CASSAGTAYNEQFF
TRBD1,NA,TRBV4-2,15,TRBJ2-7,TGTGCCAGCAGCCAAGCGAGGGACAGGGGCTACGAGCAGTACTTC,CASSQARDRGYEQYF
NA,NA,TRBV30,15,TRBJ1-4,TGTGCCTGGAGCCCCATGGCTCCACGAAATGAAAAACTGTTTTTT,CAWSPMAPRNEKLFF
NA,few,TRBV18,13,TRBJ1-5,TGTGCCAGCGGGGACATGGCCAATCAGCCCCAGCATTTT,CASGDMANQPQHF
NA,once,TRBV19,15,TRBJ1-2,TGTGCCAGTACCCCTAGAGGGCAGAATACCTATGGCTACACCTTC,CASTPRGQNTYGYTF
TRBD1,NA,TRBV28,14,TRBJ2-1,TGTGCCAGCAGCCCTGGGACAGGGATCAGTGAGCAGTTCTTC,CASSPGTGISEQFF
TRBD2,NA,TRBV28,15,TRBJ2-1,TGTGCCAGCAGTACTTCCGGGACTAGCGGGAGGGAGCAGTTCTTC,CASSTSGTSGREQFF
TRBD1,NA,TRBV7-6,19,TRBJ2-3,TGTGCCAGCAGCTTAGACGCAGATTCAGGGGGTTCTAGCACAGATACGCAGTATTTT,CASSLDADSGGSSTDTQYF
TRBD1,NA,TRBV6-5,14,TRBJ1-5,TGTGCCAGCAGTCCAGGGGGGAGCAATCAGCCCCAGCATTTT,CASSPGGSNQPQHF
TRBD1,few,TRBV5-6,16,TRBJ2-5,TGTGCCAGCAGCGACCGGGACAGGGGGCACCGAGAGACCCAGTACTTC,CASSDRDRGHRETQYF
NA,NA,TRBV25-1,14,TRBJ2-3,TGTGCCAGCAGTGACCCCAGGGCCACGGATACGCAGTATTTT,CASSDPRATDTQYF
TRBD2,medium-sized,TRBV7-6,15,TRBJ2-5,TGTGCCAGCAGCTTGGGGACTAGCGGCCAAGAGACCCAGTACTTC,CASSLGTSGQETQYF
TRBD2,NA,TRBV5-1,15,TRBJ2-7,TGCGCCAGCAGCTCAGGGACTAGCCGCAACTACGAGCAGTACTTC,CASSSGTSRNYEQYF
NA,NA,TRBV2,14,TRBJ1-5,TGTGCCAGCAGTCCAACAGGTAGCAATCAGCCCCAGCATTTT,CASSPTGSNQPQHF
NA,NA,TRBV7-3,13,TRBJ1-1,TGTGCCAGCAGCGCCCGGGTGAACACTGAAGCTTTCTTT,CASSARVNTEAFF